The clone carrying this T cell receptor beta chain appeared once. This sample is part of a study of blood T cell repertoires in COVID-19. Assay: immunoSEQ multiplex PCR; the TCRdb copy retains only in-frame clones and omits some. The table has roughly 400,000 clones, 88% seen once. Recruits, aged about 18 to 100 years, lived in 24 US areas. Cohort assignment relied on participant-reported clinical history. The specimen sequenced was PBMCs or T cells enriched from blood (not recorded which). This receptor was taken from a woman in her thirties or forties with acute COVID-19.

CDR3 sequence reads: CASSPTGIYGYTF. CDR3 DNA: TGTGCCAGCAGCCCGACAGGCATCTATGGCTACACCTTC. V gene TRBV27 combines with J gene TRBJ1-2; D is possibly TRBD1 (6 bases). Germline CDR1 reads MNHEY; CDR2 reads SMNVEV (reference sequence). V was trimmed by 6 bases and J by 4 bases, leaving 12 bases between them. The CDR3 contains 13 residues.